The next 19 T cell receptor beta chains were all read from a single sample in a study of beta chain features in type 1 diabetes. Investigators reverse transcribed all isolated RNA, so they sequenced expressed TCRB transcripts. Assay: immunoSEQ multiplex PCR; the TCRdb copy retains only in-frame clones and omits some. Here the sample spans more than 30,000 clones, around 64% being singletons. The sequenced sample was Tregs from blood. These receptors all stem from a woman younger than 45 in good health.

The chain recombines TRBV28 with TRBJ2-4, with 7 bases fitting TRBD1. Germline loops: CDR1 MDHEN, CDR2 SYDVKM. The CDR3 runs to 16 residues. Germline trimming cut 2 bases from V and 0 bases from J; bases unmatched to any gene: 4. The CDR3 is CASSLRGQLAKNIQYF. CDR3 coding DNA: TGTGCCAGCAGTTTACGGGGACAGCTAGCCAAAAACATTCAGTACTTC.

This chain connects TRBV5-1 to TRBJ2-1, with D possibly TRBD1 on 5 matching bases. Germline CDR1 is SGHRS and CDR2 is YFSETQ. V lost 6 bases and J 5 bases, leaving 12 bases between the germline ends. This CDR3 spans 13 amino acids. The DNA of the CDR3 is TGCGCCAGCAAAGCGTCAGGGAACAATGAGCAGTTCTTC. Its translation: CASKASGNNEQFF.

The chain uses TRBV5-4 and TRBJ2-3; 7 bases match TRBD1. In germline, CDR1 is SGHNT, CDR2 YYREEE (reference sequence). J lost 1 base, V lost 3 bases, and 8 bases had no gene match. This CDR3 region has 16 residues. CDR3 DNA: TGTGCCAGCAGCTCGAAGGCCGGGACAGGCACAGATACGCAGTATTTT. Protein: CASSSKAGTGTDTQYF.

In DNA, the CDR3 is TGCGCCAGCAGCTTGGGTCTCCCTAGCACAGATACGCAGTATTTT. This codes for CASSLGLPSTDTQYF. J is TRBJ2-3 and V is TRBV5-1; D remains ambiguous. The length of the CDR3 is 15 residues. Germline-derived CDR1 and CDR2 are SGHRS and YFSETQ. V dropped 0 bases and J dropped 0 bases, with 8 bases sitting between them.

The chain carries TRBV9 and TRBJ2-2; D not certain. The CDR3 extends over 15 amino acids. CDR1 is SGDLS and CDR2 is YYNGEE in the germline V gene. The V gene lost 0 bases and the J gene lost 0 bases, with 6 bases spanning the gap. CDR3: CASSVASSNTGELFF. The CDR3 coding sequence is TGTGCCAGCAGCGTAGCCAGTTCGAACACCGGGGAGCTGTTTTTT.

This clone was counted a few times. This chain connects TRBV25-1 to TRBJ2-7; possibly TRBD1 for D (6 bases). With 6 bases removed from V and 7 bases from J, the gap between germline ends came to 13 bases. Germline V gives CDR1 MGHDK, CDR2 SYGVNS. CDR3 length: 12 amino acids. CDR3 DNA: TGTGCCAGCAGACAGGGAACGGGAGAGCAGTACTTC. It yields the protein CASRQGTGEQYF.

This chain uses TRBV18 with TRBJ2-7; 9 bases agree with TRBD1. The CDR3 runs to 15 residues. V lost 3 bases and J lost 2; bases outside the gene matches: 5. Germline V gene lookup returns CDR1 KGHSH and CDR2 LQKENI. The CDR3: CASSPQGTGTYEQYF. The DNA of the CDR3 is TGTGCCAGCTCACCTCAAGGGACAGGGACCTACGAGCAGTACTTC. The complete variable domain, with remaining parts taken from reference TRBV18 and TRBJ2-7, reads NAGVMQNPRHLVRRRGQEARLRCSPMKGHSHVYWYRQLPEEGLKFMVYLQKENIIDESGMPKERFSAEFPKEGPSILRIQQVVRGDSAAYFCASSPQGTGTYEQYFGPGTRLTVT.

The V call is TRBV27, the J call TRBJ1-1, with 7 bases aligning to TRBD1. The CDR3 is 15 residues long. V dropped 0 bases and J dropped 0; count of bases not matched to a gene: 1. In germline, CDR1 is MNHEY, CDR2 SMNVEV (reference sequence). The CDR3, as DNA: TGTGCCAGCAGTTTATCGACAGGGCTGAACACTGAAGCTTTCTTT. Its protein is CASSLSTGLNTEAFF.

V gene TRBV19 combines with J gene TRBJ2-1; weak D call: TRBD2 (6 bases). V was trimmed by 2 bases and J by 7 bases, leaving 15 bases between them. This CDR3 has 15 residues. Germline CDR1 reads LNHDA; CDR2 reads SQIVND (reference sequence). The CDR3 reads CASSIMSRGTNEQFF. The CDR3 nucleotides read TGTGCCAGTAGTATAATGTCACGGGGGACTAATGAGCAGTTCTTC.

The chain combines TRBV30 with TRBJ2-1; 9 bases line up with TRBD2. The V segment lost 0 bases and the J segment 7 bases; nucleotides outside the gene matches: 7. Germline assignment: CDR1 GTSNPN and CDR2 SVGIG (reference sequence). The CDR3 is 15 residues long. CDR3 nucleotide sequence: TGTGCCTGGAGTGTGGGTAGCGGGAGCTGGAATGAGCAGTTCTTC. It codes for CAWSVGSGSWNEQFF.

The chain joins TRBV4-3 to TRBJ2-1, with TRBD2 matching 7 bases. Per the germline V gene, CDR1 is LGHNA and CDR2 is YSLEER. This CDR3 contains 15 residues. V dropped 4 bases and J dropped 5; count of bases not matched to a gene: 8. The CDR3 DNA sequence: TGCGCCAGCAGCCGAGGCGCTAGCGGAGACAATGAGCAGTTCTTC. Translated, it gives CASSRGASGDNEQFF.

The chain couples TRBV7-9 to TRBJ1-2, with D perhaps TRBD1 (6 bases). Germline values: CDR1 SEHNR, CDR2 FQNEAQ (reference sequence). V shed 5 bases and J shed 2 bases, with 15 bases lying between them. The CDR3 totals 15 residues. For the CDR3, the DNA is TGTGCCAGCAGCCGCAAGTCGGACAGCAACTATGGCTACACCTTC. This codes for CASSRKSDSNYGYTF. Combining the CDR3 with reference TRBV7-9 and TRBJ1-2 gives the whole variable domain DTGVSQNPRHKITKRGQNVTFRCDPISEHNRLYWYRQTLGQGPEFLTYFQNEAQLEKSRLLSDRFSAERPKGSFSTLEIQRTEQGDSAMYLCASSRKSDSNYGYTFGSGTRLTVV.

The rearrangement uses TRBV7-9 and TRBJ2-7; 10 nucleotides agree with TRBD2. The CDR3 extends over 17 amino acids. Germline lookup yields CDR1 SEHNR and CDR2 FQNEAQ (reference sequence). V gave up 1 base and J gave up 7 bases; unmatched junction bases: 13. CDR3 in amino acids: CASSLDSPSGRSREQYF. DNA for the CDR3: TGTGCCAGCAGCTTAGACTCCCCTAGCGGGAGATCCCGTGAGCAGTACTTC.

V is TRBV6-6 and J is TRBJ2-1, with D possibly matching TRBD2 (5 bases). V lost 2 bases and J 10 bases, leaving 12 bases between the germline ends. In germline, CDR1 is MNHNY, CDR2 SVGAGI (reference sequence). The CDR3 is 13 amino acids. The CDR3 DNA reads as TGTGCCAGCAGTTACGACCCTCGGGGAGAGCAGTTCTTC. Its protein product is CASSYDPRGEQFF.

V is TRBV7-9 and J is TRBJ1-2; D gene unclear. CDR1 SEHNR and CDR2 FQNEAQ come from the germline V gene (reference sequence). The ends were cut back, 0 bases at V and 8 bases at J, with 19 bases in the middle. The CDR3 runs 16 residues. The CDR3 DNA follows: TGTGCCAGCAGCTTAGCAAGCGTCGGCCACCGTGAGGGCTACACCTTC. This encodes CASSLASVGHREGYTF.

The chain joins TRBV5-1 to TRBJ2-7; 14 nucleotides match TRBD2. The CDR3 sequence is 14 residues long. With 2 bases clipped from V and 6 bases from J, the junction kept 1 base outside the gene matches. Per germline, CDR1 SGHRS and CDR2 YFSETQ. The CDR3 sequence: CASSLGLAGGEQYF. The CDR3 DNA sequence: TGCGCCAGCAGCTTAGGACTAGCGGGAGGCGAGCAGTACTTC.

The chain couples TRBV5-1 to TRBJ2-7, with TRBD1 matching 7 bases. This CDR3 contains 14 residues. V trimming: 4 bases; J trimming: 3 bases; junction bases outside the gene matches: 7. Germline-derived CDR1 and CDR2 are SGHRS and YFSETQ. The CDR3 spells CASSGPGQIYEQYF. The CDR3 DNA is TGCGCCAGCAGCGGACCGGGACAGATCTACGAGCAGTACTTC.

This clone was detected only a few times. The chain carries TRBV11-2 and TRBJ2-7; TRBD1 is a possible D gene (5 bases). Germline V gives CDR1 SGHAT, CDR2 FQNNGV. The CDR3 spans 15 residues. V was pared by 0 bases and J by 0 bases, with 9 bases between. The CDR3: CASSLEKGHSYEQYF. The CDR3 DNA follows: TGTGCCAGCAGCTTAGAGAAGGGGCACTCCTACGAGCAGTACTTC.

This clone was counted only a few times. The V call is TRBV4-3, the J call TRBJ2-7; unclear D gene. There are 12 residues in the CDR3. Germline loops: CDR1 LGHNA, CDR2 YSLEER. V lost 4 bases and J lost 2, with 6 bases in between. CDR3 sequence reads: CASSPFPYEQYF. DNA of the CDR3: TGCGCCAGCAGCCCATTCCCCTACGAGCAGTACTTC.